These 5 T cell receptor beta chains originate from one sample sequenced in a study of CD8 T cells in ankylosing spondylitis. General study points: Ankylosing spondylitis blood appeared to carry a characteristic TCR beta motif of roughly 8 highly homologous variants.

Antigens for these TCRs are unknown. TCRdb re-analysed the 5' RACE reads in MiXCR, keeping a single row per CDR3 protein. This sample has about 440,000 distinct CDR3 sequences, with more than 15% found just once. Sequenced sample: blood, either unsorted or a sorted T cell fraction (not recorded which). These receptors all stem from a male donor with ankylosing spondylitis.

This clonotype was recorded a few times. The chain recombines TRBV24-1 with TRBJ2-7, with D tentatively TRBD1 (6 bases). Germline V gene sequence: CDR1 KGHDR, CDR2 SFDVKD. The CDR3 has 15 residues. V was trimmed by 3 bases and J by 0 bases, leaving 11 bases between them. The CDR3 coding sequence is TGTGCCACCAGTGATCCGAAACAGGGCTCCTACGAGCAGTACTTC. It codes for CATSDPKQGSYEQYF.

This clonotype has only a few counts. The CDR3 nucleotides are TGCAGCGTTGACGGACCGGCCTCTGGGGCCAACGTCCTGACTTTC. It codes for CSVDGPASGANVLTF. V and J are TRBV29-1 and TRBJ2-6; D gene ambiguous. Trimming pared 3 bases from V and 0 bases from J, leaving 9 bases between. CDR3 length: 15 residues. In germline, CDR1 is SQVTM, CDR2 ANQGSEA.

This clonotype showed up many times. The chain carries TRBV5-1 and TRBJ1-6; D not resolved. V was shortened by 1 base and J by 1 base, with 9 bases between the two germline ends. CDR1 SGHRS and CDR2 YFSETQ come from the germline V gene. This CDR3 has 16 amino acids. The CDR3 here is CASSLRGGSYNSPLHF. CDR3 in DNA: TGCGCCAGCAGCTTGCGCGGTGGTTCCTATAATTCACCCCTCCACTTT. The full variable domain, its missing parts supplied by reference TRBV5-1 and TRBJ1-6, is KAGVTQTPRYLIKTRGQQVTLSCSPISGHRSVSWYQQTPGQGLQFLFEYFSETQRNKGNFPGRFSGRQFSNSRSEMNVSTLELGDSALYLCASSLRGGSYNSPLHFGNGTRLTVT.

This clonotype was counted a few times. V gene TRBV2 combines with J gene TRBJ2-7; 9 positions match TRBD1. The CDR3 extends over 14 amino acids. In germline, CDR1 is SNHLY, CDR2 FYNNEI. V was pared by 6 bases and J by 3 bases, with 6 bases of the junction left unmatched. As DNA, the CDR3 is TGTGCCAGCAGAGGGACAGGGAGTTTCTACGAGCAGTACTTC. It codes for CASRGTGSFYEQYF. Using reference TRBV2 and TRBJ2-7 for the parts outside the CDR3, the full variable domain is EPEVTQTPSHQVTQMGQEVILRCVPISNHLYFYWYRQILGQKVEFLVSFYNNEISEKSEIFDDQFSVERPDGSNFTLKIRSTKLEDSAMYFCASRGTGSFYEQYFGPGTRLTVT.

This clonotype was observed many times. The rearrangement uses TRBV5-1 and TRBJ2-1, with D perhaps matching TRBD2 (6 bases). The CDR3 spans 15 residues. The germline V and J ends were trimmed by 5 bases and 0 bases, with 12 bases remaining between them. Looked up from germline, CDR1 is SGHRS and CDR2 is YFSETQ. The CDR3 DNA follows: TGCGCCAGCAGTATGGCGGGGAGCTCCTACAATGAGCAGTTCTTC. Translation gives CASSMAGSSYNEQFF.